The 4 T cell receptor beta chains given below trace back to one sample, sequenced in a study of T cells after yellow fever vaccination. TCRdb analysed the 5' RACE reads with MiXCR anew, one entry per CDR3 protein. Of about 230,000 distinct CDR3 sequences in the sample, less than 7.5% were seen once. Here the sequenced sample was CD4+ T cells sorted from PBMCs, taken on the day of the yellow fever booster vaccination. The receptors were gathered from a man aged 25 to 40 who received the YFV17D yellow fever vaccine.

This clonotype occurred a few times. V gene TRBV12-3 or TRBV12-4 combines with J gene TRBJ2-1; 12 bases line up with TRBD2. This CDR3 has 13 amino acids. J gave up 10 bases and V 6 bases, and 4 bases lay outside the gene matches. CDR3 amino acids: CASRRLAGAEQFF. CDR3 DNA sequence: TGTGCCAGCAGGCGACTAGCGGGGGCGGAGCAGTTCTTC.

The chain employs TRBV20-1 and TRBJ2-2, with D perhaps matching TRBD2 (6 bases). Per the germline V gene, CDR1 is DFQATT and CDR2 is SNEGSKA (reference sequence). V lost 6 bases and J lost 6, with 17 bases in between. CDR3 size: 14 residues. The CDR3 region is CSAKLGGAAGELFF. CDR3 coding DNA: TGCAGTGCCAAACTCGGGGGAGCGGCCGGGGAGCTGTTTTTT.

This clonotype has a handful of counts. The rearrangement links TRBV6-4 to TRBJ2-2, with 8 positions matching TRBD2. Germline V gene lookup returns CDR1 MRHNA and CDR2 SNTAGT. The CDR3 sequence is 20 residues long. With V trimmed by 6 bases and J by 0 bases, 18 bases remained unmatched. The CDR3 is CASSFPIEAGVLTNTGELFF. CDR3 coding DNA: TGTGCCAGCAGCTTTCCGATTGAAGCGGGAGTACTAACGAACACCGGGGAGCTGTTTTTT.

The rearrangement uses TRBV6-6 and TRBJ2-5; D possibly matches TRBD1 or TRBD2 (5 bases each). Germline V gives CDR1 MNHNY, CDR2 SVGAGI (reference sequence). V was trimmed by 5 bases and J by 9 bases, leaving 16 bases between them. The CDR3 is 13 amino acids. CDR3 sequence: CASSTGPRAAQYF. CDR3 nucleotides: TGTGCCAGCAGTACGGGACCCCGGGCGGCCCAGTACTTC.